These 20 T cell receptor beta chains came from one sample sequenced in a study of OX40 agonist ivuxolimab in advanced cancers. Profiling relied on immunoSEQ multiplex PCR, and the TCRdb table lists in-frame clones only, not all of them. This repertoire shows approximately 60,000 clones, roughly 89% found once; its top ten account for about 4.8%. Sequenced here: CD4+ or CD8+ T cells sorted from blood, sampled in a trial of the OX40 agonist ivuxolimab. The receptors come from an adult with an advanced solid tumor such as melanoma, head and neck, liver or kidney cancer.

The CDR3 DNA reads as TGTGCCAGCTCACCCCCCCTGGGGACTGAAGCTTTCTTT. Its translation is CASSPPLGTEAFF. This rearrangement joins TRBV18 to TRBJ1-1; D is undetermined. Germline V gene data show CDR1 as KGHSH and CDR2 as LQKENI. Deletions cut 3 bases from V and 5 bases from J, with 10 bases between. This CDR3 has 13 amino acids.

The chain couples TRBV6-6 to TRBJ1-6; possibly TRBD1 for D (5 bases). CDR1 is MNHNY, CDR2 SVGAGI, per germline (reference sequence). Trimming removed 6 bases from V and 0 bases from J, with 9 bases in between. This CDR3 spans 15 amino acids. CDR3 sequence (DNA): TGTGCCAGCAGCCCAGGGAGCTCCTATAATTCACCCCTCCACTTT. Amino acids: CASSPGSSYNSPLHF.

V is TRBV9 and J is TRBJ2-6; D is possibly TRBD1 (6 bases). CDR3 length equals 19 residues. The V end was cut by 4 bases, the J end by 0 bases, with 20 bases between. The germline CDR1 and CDR2 sequences are SGDLS and YYNGEE. The CDR3: CASSSGSRQEFSGANVLTF. The CDR3 nucleotides read TGTGCCAGCAGCTCCGGAAGTAGACAGGAATTCTCTGGGGCCAACGTCCTGACTTTC.

The chain recombines TRBV28 with TRBJ2-7, with D uncertain. The germline V gene encodes CDR1 MDHEN and CDR2 SYDVKM. CDR3 length equals 16 residues. The ends were cut back, 7 bases at V and 2 bases at J, with 21 bases in the middle. The CDR3: CASTKFRLRRTYEQYF. CDR3 sequence (DNA): TGTGCCAGCACCAAATTCCGTCTTCGCAGGACCTACGAGCAGTACTTC.

With respect to this clone: The CDR3 end shows no conserved phenylalanine or tryptophan, and so a read error is likely. The V call is TRBV2, the J call TRBJ2-4; D gene unclear. Trimming stripped 0 bases from V and 7 bases from J, with 4 bases between. The CDR3 has 12 residues. Looked up from germline, CDR1 is SNHLY and CDR2 is FYNNEI. The CDR3 is CASSEARNIQYL. DNA of the CDR3: TGTGCCAGCAGTGAAGCACGGAACATTCAGTACCTC.

The rearrangement links TRBV30 to TRBJ2-1; TRBD2 might be the D (5 bases). V was shortened by 5 bases and J by 0 bases, with 5 bases between the two germline ends. This CDR3 is 12 amino acids long. Germline CDR1 and CDR2: GTSNPN and SVGIG (reference sequence). The CDR3 DNA follows: TGTGCCTGGCGGGACTCCTACAATGAGCAGTTCTTC. This sequence encodes CAWRDSYNEQFF.

The DNA of the CDR3 is TGTGCCAGCAGCTTGGATGGGAAAGGGACAGATACGCAGTATTTT. Translating it yields CASSLDGKGTDTQYF. The chain couples TRBV5-4 to TRBJ2-3; no clear D gene. The ends were cut back, 0 bases at V and 3 bases at J, with 11 bases in the middle. The CDR3 contains 15 residues. The germline CDR1 and CDR2 sequences are SGHNT and YYREEE (reference sequence).

This clone was picked up one time. The rearrangement joins TRBV7-9 to TRBJ2-5; weak D call: TRBD2 (6 bases). The J call may be incorrect, as the DNA end agrees better with TRBJ2-7. Germline CDR1 SEHNR, CDR2 FQNEAQ (reference sequence). The CDR3 is made up of 15 amino acids. The CDR3 DNA reads as TGTGCCAGCAGCCCTCGGGACGGAGGGACCTACGAGCAGTACTTC. It yields the protein CASSPRDGGTYEQYF.

Worth noting for this clone: Other DNA sequences in the same sample also yield this CDR3. The chain couples TRBV28 to TRBJ1-2; 7 bases are shared with TRBD1. This CDR3 contains 13 residues. The germline V gene has CDR1 MDHEN and CDR2 SYDVKM. V shed 6 bases, J shed 2 bases, and the junction held 3 bases outside the gene matches. The CDR3 sequence: CASSLGQNYGYTF. The CDR3 bases are TGTGCCAGCAGCTTGGGACAGAACTATGGCTACACCTTC.

The chain links TRBV5-1 to TRBJ2-3; the D is unclear. The CDR3 spans 15 residues. The ends were cut back, 0 bases at V and 0 bases at J, with 8 bases in the middle. Germline V lookup: CDR1 SGHRS, CDR2 YFSETQ. This CDR3 reads CASSLEGYSTDTQYF. CDR3 DNA: TGCGCCAGCAGCTTGGAGGGCTACAGCACAGATACGCAGTATTTT.

The V call is TRBV9, the J call TRBJ2-6; D gene unclear. The germline V gene encodes CDR1 SGDLS and CDR2 YYNGEE. V lost 0 bases to trimming and J lost 0 bases, with 7 bases between them. The CDR3 loop spans 16 amino acids. The CDR3 bases are TGTGCCAGCAGCGTAGGGTTCGGCTCTGGGGCCAACGTCCTGACTTTC. Translation: CASSVGFGSGANVLTF.

The chain joins TRBV25-1 to TRBJ2-1, with 9 bases fitting TRBD2. The V and J ends lost 4 bases and 7 bases, in that order; junction bases with no gene match: 8. The CDR3 covers 15 residues. Germline CDR1 reads MGHDK; CDR2 reads SYGVNS. CDR3 coding DNA: TGTGCCAGCAGTGGCGGGGGGGCTTTACTGAATGAGCAGTTCTTC. This translates into CASSGGGALLNEQFF. Complete variable domain (other parts from reference TRBV25-1 and TRBJ2-1): EADIYQTPRYLVIGTGKKITLECSQTMGHDKMYWYQQDPGMELHLIHYSYGVNSTEKGDLSSESTVSRIRTEHFPLTLESARPSHTSQYLCASSGGGALLNEQFFGPGTRLTVL.

The chain carries TRBV19 and TRBJ1-1; D call uncertain. Germline CDR1 and CDR2: LNHDA and SQIVND (reference sequence). The CDR3 has 12 residues. The germline V and J ends were trimmed by 6 bases and 1 base, with 6 bases remaining between them. CDR3 nucleotide sequence: TGTGCCAGTAGGGGATCGAACACTGAAGCTTTCTTT. As protein: CASRGSNTEAFF.

This clone appeared a single time. This chain joins TRBV5-1 and TRBJ1-2; D is undetermined. Looked up from germline, CDR1 is SGHRS and CDR2 is YFSETQ. Trimming left V 0 bases short and J 0 bases short, with 6 bases between. The CDR3 sequence is 14 residues long. CDR3 sequence: CASSLGQSNYGYTF. DNA of the CDR3: TGCGCCAGCAGCTTGGGGCAGTCTAACTATGGCTACACCTTC.

Comment on this clone: An end of the junction differs from the germline gene, which may be a read error. The CDR3, as DNA: TGTGCCGGCAGTAGCGGGACTAGCGGGCTTGGTACAGATACGCAGTATTTT. This translates into CAGSSGTSGLGTDTQYF. The rearrangement joins TRBV28 to TRBJ2-3; 12 bases are a match to TRBD2. Germline CDR1 MDHEN, CDR2 SYDVKM. The CDR3 runs to 17 residues. Together with reference TRBV28 and TRBJ2-3, the CDR3 gives the full variable domain: DVKVTQSSRYLVKRTGEKVFLECVQDMDHENMFWYRQDPGLGLRLIYFSYDVKMKEKGDIPEGYSVSREKKERFSLILESASTNQTSMYLCAGSSGTSGLGTDTQYFGPGTRLTVL.

This clone was counted once. V is TRBV6-1 and J is TRBJ2-5, with D possibly matching TRBD1 (6 bases). CDR3 length: 13 residues. Germline V gene lookup returns CDR1 MNHNS and CDR2 SASEGT. With 6 bases removed from V and 5 bases from J, the gap between germline ends came to 13 bases. In nucleotides, the CDR3 is TGTGCCAGCAGGCACAGGGTAGGGGAGACCCAGTACTTC. Its translation: CASRHRVGETQYF.

The chain combines TRBV29-1 with TRBJ1-1, with 7 bases matching TRBD1. This CDR3 is built from 15 residues. In germline, CDR1 is SQVTM, CDR2 ANQGSEA. Losses at the gene ends were 3 bases for V and 6 bases for J; bases not matched to a gene: 13. This CDR3 reads CSVDVGGGGLAEAFF. Written as DNA, the CDR3 is TGCAGCGTTGATGTAGGGGGCGGGGGCCTGGCTGAAGCTTTCTTT.

This chain uses TRBV15 with TRBJ1-5; D is unclear. The CDR3 has 14 residues. CDR1 LNHNV and CDR2 YYDKDF come from the germline V gene (reference sequence). The V and J ends lost 5 bases and 0 bases respectively, with 8 bases between them. The chain's CDR3 is CATSGRYSNQPQHF. The CDR3 bases are TGTGCCACCAGCGGGAGATATAGCAATCAGCCCCAGCATTTT.

V usage is TRBV19 and J usage is TRBJ1-2; D possibly corresponds to TRBD1 (5 bases). The CDR3 is made up of 16 amino acids. The germline V and J ends were trimmed by 4 bases and 7 bases, with 22 bases remaining between them. Per germline, CDR1 LNHDA and CDR2 SQIVND (reference sequence). CDR3 loop: CASSKMPGASTSGYTF. CDR3 DNA: TGTGCCAGTAGTAAGATGCCCGGGGCAAGCACTTCTGGCTACACCTTC.

The CDR3 sequence is CASSLVGQGSYEQYF. CDR3 nucleotides: TGTGCCAGCAGCTTGGTGGGACAGGGATCCTACGAGCAGTACTTC. The chain uses TRBV5-4 and TRBJ2-7, with 9 bases identical to TRBD1. This CDR3 contains 15 residues. Losses at the gene ends were 0 bases for V and 1 base for J; bases not matched to a gene: 2. Per germline, CDR1 SGHNT and CDR2 YYREEE (reference sequence).